The next 16 T cell receptor beta chains were all read from a single sample in a study of blood T cell repertoires in COVID-19. The table came from immunoSEQ multiplex PCR; TCRdb's copy has only in-frame clones and leaves some out. The data hold some 260,000 clones, with approximately 79% observed a single time. Specimen: peripheral blood. The receptors were gathered from an elderly woman with active or convalescent COVID-19.

The rearrangement joins TRBV10-2 to TRBJ1-5; D unclear. V lost 2 bases and J lost 2, with 4 bases in between. The length of the CDR3 is 13 residues. CDR1 and CDR2 from the germline V gene are WSHSY and SAAADI. This chain's CDR3 is CASSEAGNQPQHF. The CDR3 DNA sequence: TGCGCCAGCAGTGAGGCGGGCAATCAGCCCCAGCATTTT.

Only one count was recorded for this clone. The chain combines TRBV3-1 (or the pseudogene TRBV3-2) with TRBJ2-5; 7 positions match TRBD2. V trimming: 1 base; J trimming: 2 bases; junction bases outside the gene matches: 7. This CDR3 contains 16 residues. Germline V CDR1 and CDR2: LGHDT, YNNKEL (reference sequence). The CDR3 DNA sequence: TGTGCCAGCAGCCAAGCCCCCTCAGCGGGGCAAGAGACCCAGTACTTC. It specifies CASSQAPSAGQETQYF.

V is TRBV18 and J is TRBJ2-1; 9 bases fit TRBD1. J lost 4 bases, V lost 6 bases, and 10 bases had no gene match. Germline V CDR1 and CDR2: KGHSH, LQKENI. The CDR3 loop spans 16 amino acids. The CDR3 here is CASSQIRGQGYNEQFF. In DNA, the CDR3 is TGTGCCAGCTCTCAGATACGGGGACAGGGATACAATGAGCAGTTCTTC.

This chain joins TRBV18 and TRBJ1-1, with TRBD1 as a possible D gene (5 bases). Germline values: CDR1 KGHSH, CDR2 LQKENI. The CDR3 consists of 17 residues. Trimming cost V 2 bases and J 3 bases, with 19 bases left between them. DNA for the CDR3: TGTGCCAGCTCACCAGTCAGGGCAGTCCCCATGGACACTGAAGCTTTCTTT. Translated: CASSPVRAVPMDTEAFF.

The chain links TRBV4-1 to TRBJ2-1; D remains ambiguous. V shed 0 bases and J shed 4 bases, with 10 bases lying between them. This CDR3 region has 15 residues. Looked up from germline, CDR1 is MGHRA and CDR2 is YSYEKL. CDR3 nucleotides: TGCGCCAGCAGCCAAGATCTCCCTACTTACAATGAGCAGTTCTTC. It is translated as CASSQDLPTYNEQFF.

The chain combines TRBV6-5 with TRBJ2-3; 10 positions match TRBD2. The V and J ends lost 6 bases and 4 bases, in that order; junction bases with no gene match: 4. CDR3 size: 14 residues. Per the germline V gene, CDR1 is MNHEY and CDR2 is SVGAGI. In DNA form, the CDR3 reads TGTGCCAGCAGAGCTAGCGGGGGAGCAGATACGCAGTATTTT. It is translated as CASRASGGADTQYF.

The CDR3 region is CATGGTPNYGYTF. For the CDR3, the DNA is TGTGCCACCGGGGGGACACCGAACTATGGCTACACCTTC. This chain joins TRBV3-1 (or the pseudogene TRBV3-2) and TRBJ1-2, with D maybe TRBD1 (6 bases). The germline V gene has CDR1 LGHDT and CDR2 YNNKEL (reference sequence). V shed 10 bases and J shed 2 bases, with 14 bases lying between them. The CDR3 has 13 amino acids.

V is TRBV4-2 and J is TRBJ2-3; 11 positions agree with TRBD2. V lost 2 bases to trimming and J lost 4 bases; unmatched junction nucleotides: 5. CDR1 and CDR2 from the germline V gene are LGHNA and YNFKEQ. The CDR3 runs 16 residues. The DNA for the CDR3 is TGTGCCAGCAGCCAACTAGCGGGAGGAGGCCCAGATACGCAGTATTTT. Translated: CASSQLAGGGPDTQYF.

The rearrangement joins TRBV5-6 to TRBJ1-5; D gene unclear. The germline gives CDR1 SGHDT, CDR2 YYEEEE. The CDR3 has 14 amino acids. Trimming removed 2 bases from V and 5 bases from J, with 11 bases in between. The CDR3 reads CASSFRLRDQPQHF. CDR3 bases: TGTGCCAGCAGCTTCCGTCTTCGCGATCAGCCCCAGCATTTT.

This clone was detected only a few times. This chain joins TRBV6-5 and TRBJ1-1; TRBD1 might be the D (5 bases). This CDR3 contains 15 residues. The germline gives CDR1 MNHEY, CDR2 SVGAGI. V dropped 7 bases and J dropped 2 bases, with 17 bases sitting between them. The CDR3 bases are TGTGCCAGCACTAGAGACAGACTCCTAAACACTGAAGCTTTCTTT. Translating gives CASTRDRLLNTEAFF.

The CDR3 DNA reads TGTGCCAGCAGTGGCGGTAGCGGGGGGCTCTACTACAATGAGCAGTTCTTC. It encodes CASSGGSGGLYYNEQFF. The genes are TRBV2 and TRBJ2-1; 10 bases agree with TRBD2. The CDR3 runs 17 residues. V lost 4 bases and J lost 3; bases outside the gene matches: 9. The V gene's germline CDR1 is SNHLY and CDR2 FYNNEI.

CDR3: CASSLVGGAISYEQYF. The CDR3 DNA sequence: TGTGCCAGCAGTTTAGTGGGAGGGGCGATCTCCTACGAGCAGTACTTC. The chain has TRBV28 and TRBJ2-7; TRBD2 aligns across 7 bases. Germline loops: CDR1 MDHEN, CDR2 SYDVKM. The CDR3 spans 16 residues. The J segment lost 0 bases and the V segment lost 2 bases, leaving 7 bases of the junction unmatched.

V and J are TRBV19 and TRBJ2-4; maybe TRBD2 (6 bases). The CDR3 runs 15 residues. V lost 3 bases and J 7 bases, leaving 16 bases between the germline ends. Per germline, CDR1 LNHDA and CDR2 SQIVND (reference sequence). The CDR3 DNA follows: TGTGCCAGTAGTATTGGGTTGTTACGGGAGAACATTCAGTACTTC. Encoded protein: CASSIGLLRENIQYF.

The V call is TRBV5-1, the J call TRBJ2-7; 11 bases fit TRBD2. Germline values: CDR1 SGHRS, CDR2 YFSETQ. There are 15 residues in the CDR3. J gave up 2 bases and V 4 bases, and 5 bases lay outside the gene matches. The DNA of the CDR3 is TGCGCCAGCAGCCTAGCGGGAGGAGGGCCCTACGAGCAGTACTTC. Translated: CASSLAGGGPYEQYF.

The chain has TRBV5-1 and TRBJ1-2; 12 nucleotides line up with TRBD1. The ends lost 0 bases at V and 4 bases at J; junction bases unmatched: 10. This CDR3 contains 18 residues. Germline lookup yields CDR1 SGHRS and CDR2 YFSETQ. The CDR3: CASSLAGQGAASLYGYTF. The CDR3 nucleotides read TGCGCCAGCAGCTTGGCGGGACAGGGGGCGGCATCTCTCTATGGCTACACCTTC.

This clone was counted a single time. The J gene is TRBJ1-2, the V gene TRBV6-5; D is perhaps TRBD1 (5 bases). Trimming stripped 4 bases from V and 8 bases from J, with 17 bases between. Germline CDR1 MNHEY, CDR2 SVGAGI. CDR3 length: 14 amino acids. The CDR3 DNA is TGTGCCAGCAGTTTCGGGCAGGGTAATCAGGGCTACACCTTC. It specifies CASSFGQGNQGYTF.